The rows below give T cell receptor beta chains drawn from one sample of a study of T cell responses to AZD1222 COVID-19 vaccine. Assay used: immunoSEQ multiplex PCR; TCRdb lists only in-frame clones, some missing. The sample lists 150,000 to 200,000 clones; 85% to 95% were seen once. Sequenced here: peripheral blood, sampled on day 0 of AZD1222 vaccination. These receptors came from an adult in good health. Each CDR3 is given with its conserved first and last residue. A D gene is named only where the DNA matches it firmly. Some rows mark clone size as missing; the rest say once, few, many or name a class of expanded clone.

cdr3_nt	cdr3_aa	clone_size	d_call	v_call	j_call
TGCAGCGTTGGACAAACCGGGACCACCGGGGAGCTGTTTTTT	CSVGQTGTTGELFF	NA	NA	TRBV29-1	TRBJ2-2
TGTGCCAGCAGTCCCCTTCCGACGAGCGAAGCTTTCTTT	CASSPLPTSEAFF	NA	NA	TRBV27	TRBJ1-1
TGTGCCAGCAGCTATACTAGCGGGGGGGATAATGAGCAGTTCTTC	CASSYTSGGDNEQFF	NA	TRBD2	TRBV7-3	TRBJ2-1
TGTGCCAGCAGTTCCCGGACAGGGCAAGAGACCCAGTACTTC	CASSSRTGQETQYF	once	TRBD1	TRBV13	TRBJ2-5
TGTGCCAGCAGCGTAGCACCGGACCCTGGAAACACCATATATTTT	CASSVAPDPGNTIYF	NA	NA	TRBV9	TRBJ1-3
TGTGCCAGCAGCGCAGGGACCGTTGGAAACACCATATATTTT	CASSAGTVGNTIYF	NA	NA	TRBV6-5	TRBJ1-3
TGTGCCAGCAGCTTATTCCCAGGGGCCAACACTGAAGCTTTCTTT	CASSLFPGANTEAFF	NA	NA	TRBV7-2	TRBJ1-1
TGTGCCAGCAGCCCTTTCAGCACTGAAGCTTTCTTT	CASSPFSTEAFF	NA	NA	TRBV7-9	TRBJ1-1
TGTGCCAGCAGCCAAGTTGGGGGTACTGGAAACACCATATATTTT	CASSQVGGTGNTIYF	NA	NA	TRBV14	TRBJ1-3
TGTGCCAGCAGTTACTCGGTGGTGGGAGGCTACACCTTC	CASSYSVVGGYTF	NA	NA	TRBV6-5	TRBJ1-2
TGTGCCAGCAGCCAATTCAGGGGATCAGGCAATGAGCAGTTCTTC	CASSQFRGSGNEQFF	NA	NA	TRBV11-2	TRBJ2-1
TGTGCCAGCAGTTACCGTCTGACAGGCTCCTATGGCTACACCTTC	CASSYRLTGSYGYTF	NA	NA	TRBV6-5	TRBJ1-2
TGCAGCGTTGAAGGGACAGGAATTTTCTATGGCTACACCTTC	CSVEGTGIFYGYTF	NA	TRBD1	TRBV29-1	TRBJ1-2
TGTGCCTGGTTCATGAACACTGAAGCTTTCTTT	CAWFMNTEAFF	medium-sized	NA	TRBV30	TRBJ1-1
TGTGCCTGGAGTAGGCTACAGACGAACACTGAAGCTTTCTTT	CAWSRLQTNTEAFF	NA	NA	TRBV30	TRBJ1-1
TGTGCCACTATGCGGGATCCTGGAAACACCATATATTTT	CATMRDPGNTIYF	NA	NA	TRBV19	TRBJ1-3
TGTGCCAGCAGCACTCAAGGGGACACCGGGGAGCTGTTTTTT	CASSTQGDTGELFF	NA	NA	TRBV6-5	TRBJ2-2
TGTGCCAGTAGTATTCGCGGACAGGGGGCTGAAGCTTTCTTT	CASSIRGQGAEAFF	NA	TRBD1	TRBV19	TRBJ1-1
TGCAGTGCTTTGTCCCGGCGGGAAGCTTTCTTT	CSALSRREAFF	NA	NA	TRBV20-1	TRBJ1-1
TGTGCCAGAAGCTTGTCAGGGGGCTCGAGCACAGATACGCAGTATTTT	CARSLSGGSSTDTQYF	NA	TRBD1	TRBV5-3	TRBJ2-3
TGTGCCAGCGGACGGATAAATGAAAAACTGTTTTTT	CASGRINEKLFF	NA	NA	TRBV28	TRBJ1-4
TGTGCCAGCAGCCAAGATCCCCTGACAGTAGCCGCCGGCTACACCTTC	CASSQDPLTVAAGYTF	NA	NA	TRBV4-2	TRBJ1-2
TGTGCCAGCAGCTTAACAGGCAACTCTGGAAACACCATATATTTT	CASSLTGNSGNTIYF	NA	NA	TRBV7-9	TRBJ1-3
TGTGCCAGCAGCCAAGCTAATGAGCAGTTCTTC	CASSQANEQFF	NA	NA	TRBV3-1/TRBV3-2	TRBJ2-1
TGTGCCAGCAGGCCTACAGGGGTCGAGGGAAAACTGTTTTTT	CASRPTGVEGKLFF	NA	TRBD1	TRBV9	TRBJ1-4
TGTGCCAGCAGTCCCCGACAGGCTATCACTGAAGCTTTCTTT	CASSPRQAITEAFF	NA	NA	TRBV28	TRBJ1-1
TGTGCCAGCAGCTGGACGCTTGGGAGCAATCAGCCCCAGCATTTT	CASSWTLGSNQPQHF	NA	NA	TRBV7-2	TRBJ1-5